The rows below give T cell receptor beta chains drawn from one sample of a study of T-cell reconstitution after alpha-beta-depleted transplantation in children. TCRdb reprocessed the PCR reads via MiXCR and lists one record per CDR3 protein. The sample includes some 300,000 distinct CDR3 sequences, around 7.1% seen only once; the top ten take around 10%. This sample comprised peripheral blood, obtained 360 days after TCRalphabeta/CD19-depleted stem cell transplant. The receptor set was obtained from a female patient between 2 and 15 years old who had a stem cell transplant for Fanconi anemia, so the T cells may come from the graft donor. Each CDR3 is given with its conserved first and last residue. D genes are given only for firm matches. Only some rows state a clone size, as once, few, many or a class for expanded clones.

.	TRBV27	few	TRBJ2-1	TGTGCCAGCAGTTTAGTCGTCCACAATGAGCAGTTCTTC	CASSLVVHNEQFF
.	TRBV20-1	many	TRBJ1-2	TGCAGTGCTCGGACAGAAAGGACCTTC	CSARTERTF
.	TRBV28	many	TRBJ2-3	TGTGCCAGCAGACGAATACAGGTGGTGACCCTCACAGATACGCAGTATTTT	CASRRIQVVTLTDTQYF
TRBD1	TRBV6-5	many	TRBJ2-7	TGTGCCAGCAGTTACTCCGACAGGGAAAGCTCCTACGAGCAGTACTTC	CASSYSDRESSYEQYF
.	TRBV11-2	many	TRBJ2-1	TGTGCCAGCAGCTTAGATGGCGGCGACTACAATGAGCAGTTCTTC	CASSLDGGDYNEQFF
.	TRBV9	.	TRBJ1-1	TGTGCCAGCAGCGCGGGACCCTCTAGGGGTGAAGCTTTCTTT	CASSAGPSRGEAFF
TRBD1	TRBV5-5	few	TRBJ2-2	TGTGCCAGCAGCGCACAACCGGGACAGGGAAAGGCCGGGGAGCTGTTTTTT	CASSAQPGQGKAGELFF
TRBD1	TRBV7-2	many	TRBJ1-6	TGTGCCAGCAGCTTAGTGTGGCAGGGGGGTTCACCCCTCCACTTT	CASSLVWQGGSPLHF
.	TRBV20-1	many	TRBJ1-1	TGCAGTGCTAGGGAAGTAGGAGCTTTCTTT	CSAREVGAFF
TRBD1	TRBV6-2/TRBV6-3	many	TRBJ1-6	TGTGCCAGCAGTCCCACAGGGGGGACTAATTCACCCCTCCACTTT	CASSPTGGTNSPLHF
.	TRBV4-1	few	TRBJ2-1	TGCGCCAGCAGCCAAGTCCTGTGGTCGGGCAAAGGGGTTGACAATGAGCAGTTCTTC	CASSQVLWSGKGVDNEQFF
.	TRBV5-8	many	TRBJ2-1	TGTGCCAGCACCCCGGACCAGGATAAGAATGAGCAGTTCTTC	CASTPDQDKNEQFF
.	TRBV2	many	TRBJ2-5	TGTGCCAGCAGTGAAGCGATCCCTGAGACCCAGTACTTC	CASSEAIPETQYF
.	TRBV5-1	many	TRBJ2-3	TGCGCCAGCAGCCCTACCTCGCGGAAGACAGATACGCAGTATTTT	CASSPTSRKTDTQYF
.	TRBV6-1	many	TRBJ1-1	TGTGCCAGCAGTCCACAGGGCACTGAAGCTTTCTTT	CASSPQGTEAFF
.	TRBV27	many	TRBJ2-1	TGTGCCAGCAGTTTTAGTAGAGTTGGGGGCAATGAGCAGTTCTTC	CASSFSRVGGNEQFF
TRBD1	TRBV20-1	many	TRBJ1-5	TGCAGTGCCAAGGGGACAGGGGGCCTGTATAGCAATCAGCCCCAGCATTTT	CSAKGTGGLYSNQPQHF
.	TRBV7-2	.	TRBJ2-6	TGTGCCAGCAGCTTTCAGGTTGGTGGGGCCAACGTCCTGACTTTC	CASSFQVGGANVLTF
TRBD1	TRBV20-1	.	TRBJ1-2	TGCAGTGCTAGAGATAACGAGAGGGGGCCCTATGGCTACACCTTC	CSARDNERGPYGYTF
.	TRBV12-3/TRBV12-4	many	TRBJ2-3	TGTGCCAGCAGTTTCCCCCACAGGGGCACAGATACGCAGTATTTT	CASSFPHRGTDTQYF
.	TRBV7-9	.	TRBJ2-7	TGTGCCAGCAGTCGCGGAGGGGCAATCGAGCAGTACTTC	CASSRGGAIEQYF
TRBD2	TRBV28	many	TRBJ2-2	TGTGCCAGCAGTGGAATGCTAGCGGAGAACACCGGGGAGCTGTTTTTT	CASSGMLAENTGELFF
TRBD2	TRBV7-9	many	TRBJ2-5	TGTGCCAGCAGCTTCCTGACTAGCGGCAAAGAGACCCAGTACTTC	CASSFLTSGKETQYF
.	TRBV5-6	many	TRBJ1-3	TGTGCCAGCAGCCCGCCCACGGGATCTGGAAACACCATATATTTT	CASSPPTGSGNTIYF
.	TRBV5-8	few	TRBJ2-7	TGTGCCAGCAGCTTACCAGGGATCGGTTACGAGCAGTACTTC	CASSLPGIGYEQYF
TRBD1	TRBV10-3	many	TRBJ1-2	TGTGCCATCAGTGAACCGGAGACAGGGGGCTCCTATGGCTACACCTTC	CAISEPETGGSYGYTF
TRBD2	TRBV6-1	few	TRBJ2-3	TGTGCCAGCAACGAAAGAGCCGGGACTAGCGGCACAGATACGCAGTATTTT	CASNERAGTSGTDTQYF
.	TRBV6-2/TRBV6-3	many	TRBJ2-1	TGTGCCAGCAGTTACCTTGAAATAGCGATAAGGGTAAGGGATGAGCAGTTCTTC	CASSYLEIAIRVRDEQFF
TRBD2	TRBV10-3	many	TRBJ2-1	TGTGCCGTACTAGGACTAGCGGGCAATGAGCAGTTCTTC	CAVLGLAGNEQFF
TRBD2	TRBV11-2	many	TRBJ2-3	TGTGCCAGCAGCTTAGCTAGCGGGGGAGCAGATACGCAGTATTTT	CASSLASGGADTQYF
.	TRBV10-3	many	TRBJ1-6	TGTGCCATCAGTGATACAGGGCGTAATTCACCCCTCCACTTT	CAISDTGRNSPLHF
.	TRBV21-1	many	TRBJ2-1	TGTGCCAGCAGCAAAGGACAGGGAGAAGGGTATGAGCAGTTCTTC	CASSKGQGEGYEQFF
.	TRBV10-3	many	TRBJ2-2	TGTGCCATCAGTGAGTTTAGGACAGAGAACACCGGGGAGCTGTTTTTT	CAISEFRTENTGELFF
.	TRBV24-1	many	TRBJ1-2	TGTGCCACCAGTGGCAAAGACAGGAGGAATAACTATGGCTACACCTTC	CATSGKDRRNNYGYTF
.	TRBV4-3	.	TRBJ1-1	TGCGCCAGCAGCCAAGATCGAGTGGGACTAGGCCCCAACTTTCTGCCTGAAGCTTTCTTT	CASSQDRVGLGPNFLPEAFF
.	TRBV2	many	TRBJ2-1	TGTGCCAGCAGTGAGATAAATGAGCAGTTCTTC	CASSEINEQFF
.	TRBV10-3	few	TRBJ1-1	TGTGCCATCAGGACCTCCATGGAGAACATGAACACTGAAGCTTTCTTT	CAIRTSMENMNTEAFF
TRBD2	TRBV6-5	many	TRBJ2-1	TGTGCCAGCAGTCGTGGGACTAGCGGGGGGGTGGGTCATGAGCAGTTCTTC	CASSRGTSGGVGHEQFF
TRBD2	TRBV7-2	.	TRBJ2-2	TGTGCCAGCAGCTTAGTAGCGGGGAGGTACACCGGGGAGCTGTTTTTT	CASSLVAGRYTGELFF
.	TRBV27	.	TRBJ2-7	TGTGCCAGCAGTTTAAACGGAGTTAGCTCCTACGAGCAGTACTTC	CASSLNGVSSYEQYF
TRBD2	TRBV5-6	many	TRBJ2-7	TGTGCCAGCAGGACAGCGGGAGGTGAAAACGAGCAGTACTTC	CASRTAGGENEQYF
TRBD2	TRBV5-8	.	TRBJ2-1	TGTGCCAGCCACAGAGCGGGGGTGGTATCCTACAATGAGCAGTTCTTC	CASHRAGVVSYNEQFF
.	TRBV18	few	TRBJ1-5	TGTGCCAGCTCTCCGCAGGCCAATCAGCCCCAGCATTTT	CASSPQANQPQHF
TRBD1	TRBV10-3	many	TRBJ1-5	TGTGCCATCAGTGAAGGGGACAGAGGCCAGCCCCAGCATTTT	CAISEGDRGQPQHF
.	TRBV29-1	many	TRBJ1-6	TGCAGCGTCCGGGCGGGGGGGCTTAATTCACCCCTCCACTTT	CSVRAGGLNSPLHF
TRBD2	TRBV4-1	few	TRBJ2-5	TGCGCCAGCAGCCAAGATCGGGGTAGCGGGGATCGGTACTTC	CASSQDRGSGDRYF
TRBD2	TRBV3-1	few	TRBJ2-3	TGTGCCAGCAGCCAAAATAGCGGGGGACTCACAGATACGCAGTATTTT	CASSQNSGGLTDTQYF
TRBD2	TRBV7-6	.	TRBJ2-3	TGTGCCAGCAGCTTAGGGGTGTTGGGAGGGGAGAGAATAGCCGATACGCAGTATTTT	CASSLGVLGGERIADTQYF
.	TRBV5-1	many	TRBJ2-3	TGCGCCAGCAGCTTGGCAGTAACGGCAGATACGCAGTATTTT	CASSLAVTADTQYF
.	TRBV9	.	TRBJ2-3	TGTGCCAGCAGCGTAAGGGGCGGGGGCAGCACAGATACGCAGTATTTT	CASSVRGGGSTDTQYF
.	TRBV29-1	many	TRBJ1-2	TGCAGCGGTGGAGGCAGGGTCGACTATGGCTACACCTTC	CSGGGRVDYGYTF